The 2 T cell receptor beta chains below all came from one sample that was sequenced in a study of shared clonotypes between healthy human individuals. Clones were sequenced by immunoSEQ multiplex PCR, and TCRdb holds only the in-frame ones, with some missing. The data contain some 2,000,000 clones, 85% to 95% of them singletons. Sample: naive CD4+ T cells sorted from blood. The sample's subset: CD45RA+ positively selected. The receptors shown here come from a man aged 18 to 35 in good health.

The V call is TRBV29-1, the J call TRBJ2-7; TRBD1 matches 9 bases. Germline V lookup: CDR1 SQVTM, CDR2 ANQGSEA. The CDR3 length is 11 residues. V was pared by 6 bases and J by 11 bases, with 8 bases of the junction left unmatched. DNA of the CDR3: TGCAGCGTCACCCGACAGGGGGAAGAGTACTTC. It encodes CSVTRQGEEYF.

The genes are TRBV30 and TRBJ1-6; 7 bases map to TRBD1. Germline loops: CDR1 GTSNPN, CDR2 SVGIG (reference sequence). CDR3 length equals 15 residues. J lost 0 bases, V lost 4 bases, and 3 bases had no gene match. CDR3 region: CAWTGGLSYNSPLHF. The CDR3 coding sequence is TGTGCCTGGACAGGGGGACTCTCCTATAATTCACCCCTCCACTTT.